Listed here are 27 T cell receptor beta chains from one sample, sequenced in a study of shared clonotypes between healthy human individuals. Sequencing was performed with immunoSEQ multiplex PCR; in TCRdb, only in-frame clones are kept and a portion is missing. This sample has some 1,400,000 clones; roughly 95% occur once, and the top ten carry roughly 1.2%. Sequencing used naive CD4+ T cells sorted from blood. Subset given: CD45RA+ positively selected. The receptor source for this set is a man younger than 45 in good health.

The chain links TRBV15 to TRBJ2-7, with D possibly TRBD1 on 6 matching bases. V was pared by 0 bases and J by 2 bases, with 11 bases between. The CDR3 has 15 residues. Germline V CDR1 and CDR2: LNHNV, YYDKDF (reference sequence). The CDR3 spells CATSRDFGQTYEQYF. The CDR3 bases are TGTGCCACCAGCAGAGATTTCGGACAGACCTACGAGCAGTACTTC. The whole variable domain, filled in from reference TRBV15 and TRBJ2-7, reads DAMVIQNPRYQVTQFGKPVTLSCSQTLNHNVMYWYQQKSSQAPKLLFHYYDKDFNNEADTPDNFQSRRPNTSFCFLDIRSPGLGDTAMYLCATSRDFGQTYEQYFGPGTRLTVT.

As regards this clone: Other nucleotide sequences from this sample produce the same CDR3. The gene calls are TRBV7-2 and TRBJ2-2; 8 bases match TRBD2. The CDR3 totals 15 residues. Per the germline V gene, CDR1 is SGHTA and CDR2 is FQGNSA. With V trimmed by 3 bases and J by 3 bases, 3 bases remained unmatched. This CDR3 is CASSLRRGDTGELFF. DNA of the CDR3: TGTGCCAGCAGCTTGAGGCGGGGGGACACCGGGGAGCTGTTTTTT.

The V call is TRBV5-1, the J call TRBJ1-2, with 7 nucleotides matching TRBD1. CDR1 is SGHRS and CDR2 is YFSETQ in the germline V gene. V was clipped by 0 bases and J by 6 bases; unmatched bases: 8. The CDR3 totals 15 residues. CDR3 in amino acids: CASSLAPGTEHGYTF. Written as DNA, the CDR3 is TGCGCCAGCAGCTTGGCCCCCGGGACAGAGCATGGCTACACCTTC.

The J gene is TRBJ2-5, the V gene TRBV2, with D possibly TRBD2 on 6 matching bases. Germline V gene lookup returns CDR1 SNHLY and CDR2 FYNNEI. Between the trimmed V and J ends, which lost 4 bases and 5 bases, there was a span of 14 bases. The CDR3 spans 14 residues. CDR3 residues: CASSAWASGETQYF. CDR3 sequence (DNA): TGTGCCAGCAGTGCTTGGGCAAGCGGGGAGACCCAGTACTTC.

This rearrangement joins TRBV5-4 to TRBJ2-1, with D unclear. The V end was cut by 2 bases, the J end by 7 bases, with 10 bases between. CDR3 length: 13 residues. Germline V gives CDR1 SGHNT, CDR2 YYREEE (reference sequence). The CDR3 bases are TGTGCCAGCAGCTTCGAACATGAGAATGAGCAGTTCTTC. This gives the protein CASSFEHENEQFF.

The V call is TRBV7-9, the J call TRBJ2-2; 8 positions match TRBD1. V dropped 3 bases and J dropped 5; count of bases not matched to a gene: 5. Germline-derived CDR1 and CDR2 are SEHNR and FQNEAQ (reference sequence). This CDR3 is 15 amino acids long. The CDR3 loop is CASSFGRGRTGELFF. CDR3 DNA: TGTGCCAGCAGCTTCGGCAGGGGGCGGACCGGGGAGCTGTTTTTT. Drawing the rest from reference TRBV7-9 and TRBJ2-2, the complete variable domain is DTGVSQNPRHKITKRGQNVTFRCDPISEHNRLYWYRQTLGQGPEFLTYFQNEAQLEKSRLLSDRFSAERPKGSFSTLEIQRTEQGDSAMYLCASSFGRGRTGELFFGEGSRLTVL.

This chain uses TRBV7-3 with TRBJ2-3; 7 bases are a match to TRBD2. Losses at the gene ends were 6 bases for V and 3 bases for J; bases not matched to a gene: 9. Germline values: CDR1 SGHTA, CDR2 FQGTGA. CDR3 length: 15 amino acids. The CDR3 nucleotides are TGTGCCAGCAGTCAGTCGCGGGGGTTGACAGATACGCAGTATTTT. This sequence encodes CASSQSRGLTDTQYF.

The chain joins TRBV7-9 to TRBJ1-1, with D tentatively TRBD1 (6 bases). Trimming cost V 5 bases and J 7 bases, with 20 bases left between them. Germline CDR1 is SEHNR and CDR2 is FQNEAQ (reference sequence). The CDR3 runs to 15 residues. CDR3 sequence: CASSPLRTELNEAFF. CDR3 sequence (DNA): TGTGCCAGCAGCCCACTGAGGACAGAACTAAATGAAGCTTTCTTT.

This sequence joins TRBV5-1 and TRBJ2-3, with 9 bases identical to TRBD2. Germline lookup yields CDR1 SGHRS and CDR2 YFSETQ. J lost 3 bases, V lost 4 bases, and 9 bases had no gene match. The CDR3 spans 16 residues. As DNA, the CDR3 is TGCGCCAGCAGCCTACCAATAGCGGGGGTAACAGATACGCAGTATTTT. The encoded protein is CASSLPIAGVTDTQYF.

The chain links TRBV28 to TRBJ2-7; D is possibly TRBD1 or TRBD2 (5 bases each). The CDR3 is 14 residues long. Trimming took 6 bases from V and 7 from J, leaving 19 bases between them. Germline-derived CDR1 and CDR2 are MDHEN and SYDVKM. CDR3 in amino acids: CASRPPGPREEQYF. The CDR3 bases are TGTGCCAGCAGACCACCGGGACCCCGTGAAGAGCAGTACTTC.

V is TRBV5-1 and J is TRBJ1-1; 11 bases match TRBD1. Germline values: CDR1 SGHRS, CDR2 YFSETQ. This CDR3 region has 16 residues. J gave up 4 bases and V 4 bases, and 9 bases lay outside the gene matches. This chain's CDR3 is CASSLGQGAGTTEAFF. The CDR3 DNA reads TGCGCCAGCAGCCTCGGACAGGGGGCAGGAACCACTGAAGCTTTCTTT.

The chain combines TRBV11-2 with TRBJ2-1, with 9 bases matching TRBD2. Germline V gene data show CDR1 as SGHAT and CDR2 as FQNNGV. With 1 base clipped from V and 8 bases from J, the junction kept 6 bases outside the gene matches. This CDR3 region has 15 residues. The CDR3 nucleotides read TGTGCCAGCAGCTTAGCTAGCGGGACTACGGATGAGCAGTTCTTC. Residues: CASSLASGTTDEQFF.

The chain has TRBV7-9 and TRBJ1-1, with 9 bases identical to TRBD1. J gave up 11 bases and V 4 bases, and 8 bases lay outside the gene matches. Germline CDR1 SEHNR, CDR2 FQNEAQ (reference sequence). This CDR3 spans 13 amino acids. The CDR3 DNA follows: TGTGCCAGCAGCTATACAGGGGGCGCGGAGGCTTTCTTT. Amino acids: CASSYTGGAEAFF.

This chain links TRBV19 with TRBJ1-1; TRBD1 is a possible D gene (6 bases). CDR1 is LNHDA, CDR2 SQIVND, per germline (reference sequence). This CDR3 spans 14 amino acids. Trimming took 3 bases from V and 5 from J, leaving 13 bases between them. Written as DNA, the CDR3 is TGTGCCAGTAGTATTCGGGGGGCGGAGACTGAAGCTTTCTTT. It yields the protein CASSIRGAETEAFF.

This clone has only one observation. The CDR3 region has the DNA TGTGCCAGTAGTAACAGCCGGGACACTTCCTACGAGCAGTACTTC. Amino acid sequence: CASSNSRDTSYEQYF. The chain combines TRBV19 with TRBJ2-7, with TRBD1 as a possible D gene (6 bases). V was shortened by 4 bases and J by 1 base, with 14 bases between the two germline ends. Per germline, CDR1 LNHDA and CDR2 SQIVND (reference sequence). This CDR3 region has 15 residues.

The gene calls are TRBV2 and TRBJ2-1; TRBD1 aligns across 8 bases. With V trimmed by 9 bases and J by 10 bases, 20 bases remained unmatched. CDR3 length equals 16 residues. Germline CDR1 reads SNHLY; CDR2 reads FYNNEI. CDR3 DNA sequence: TGTGCCAGACGACGGCAACAGGGGGTCCTATCTTCAGAGCAGTTCTTC. Translation gives CARRRQQGVLSSEQFF.

The chain joins TRBV5-4 to TRBJ2-7; a weak D match, TRBD1 (5 bases). Germline CDR1 SGHNT, CDR2 YYREEE (reference sequence). The CDR3 has 14 amino acids. V lost 4 bases and J 4 bases, leaving 15 bases between the germline ends. The CDR3 is CASSTIGVTYEQYF. In nucleotides, the CDR3 is TGTGCCAGCAGCACAATAGGGGTGACGTACGAGCAGTACTTC.

V is TRBV20-1 and J is TRBJ1-1; D call uncertain. CDR1 DFQATT and CDR2 SNEGSKA come from the germline V gene (reference sequence). Trimming shortened V by 5 bases and J by 11 bases, and 9 bases separated the two germline ends. There are 9 residues in the CDR3. This CDR3 is CSARSLAFF. CDR3 DNA sequence: TGCAGTGCTCGATCCTTGGCTTTCTTT.

The chain recombines TRBV6-1 with TRBJ2-2; no clear D. CDR1 and CDR2 from the germline V gene are MNHNS and SASEGT. This CDR3 has 11 residues. The ends were cut back, 5 bases at V and 7 bases at J, with 5 bases in the middle. The CDR3 bases are TGTGCCAGCAGTTTCCTCGGGGAGCTGTTTTTT. Translating gives CASSFLGELFF.

The chain is built from TRBV6-1 and TRBJ2-7; D is possibly TRBD1 (6 bases). With 6 bases removed from V and 6 bases from J, the gap between germline ends came to 15 bases. The CDR3 runs to 13 residues. The germline gives CDR1 MNHNS, CDR2 SASEGT. CDR3 loop: CASRWGRGREQYF. The CDR3 DNA sequence: TGTGCCAGCAGGTGGGGCAGGGGTCGCGAGCAGTACTTC.

J is TRBJ1-2 and V is TRBV19; the D gene is possibly TRBD1 (5 bases). Germline CDR1 reads LNHDA; CDR2 reads SQIVND (reference sequence). Trimming left V 7 bases short and J 8 bases short, with 14 bases between. CDR3 length: 12 residues. The DNA for the CDR3 is TGTGCCAGTAATCGTCAGGGAGGAGGCTACACCTTC. Its protein is CASNRQGGGYTF.

In the case of this clone: Other DNA sequences in the sample encode the same CDR3. The chain couples TRBV18 to TRBJ2-7; D possibly corresponds to TRBD1 (6 bases). The CDR3 sequence is 12 residues long. Trimming took off 4 bases at V and 4 bases at J, with 8 bases between the two ends. Looked up from germline, CDR1 is KGHSH and CDR2 is LQKENI. The CDR3 region has the DNA TGTGCCAGCTCACGGGACATTTACGAGCAGTACTTC. Residues: CASSRDIYEQYF.

The rearrangement joins TRBV27 to TRBJ2-3; possibly TRBD1 for D (5 bases). CDR3 length: 18 amino acids. Trimming stripped 5 bases from V and 3 bases from J, with 24 bases between. Germline CDR1 is MNHEY and CDR2 is SMNVEV (reference sequence). The DNA of the CDR3 is TGTGCCAGCAGTACGGATCCCATCGAAGGGGCCGGGACAGATACGCAGTATTTT. This sequence encodes CASSTDPIEGAGTDTQYF.

The V gene is TRBV5-5, the J gene TRBJ2-4; D assignment may be TRBD1 or TRBD2 (6 bases each). CDR1 and CDR2 (germline): SGHKS, YYEKEE (reference sequence). V was clipped by 1 base and J by 2 bases, with 19 bases between them. The CDR3 sequence is 18 residues long. The CDR3 region is CASSLRVRGPATKNIQYF. Here the CDR3 DNA reads TGTGCCAGCAGCTTGCGGGTCCGGGGGCCGGCGACCAAAAACATTCAGTACTTC.

V is TRBV9 and J is TRBJ2-1, with D possibly TRBD1 on 6 matching bases. V was cut by 2 bases and J by 10 bases, with 19 bases left in between. Germline V gives CDR1 SGDLS, CDR2 YYNGEE. This CDR3 spans 15 amino acids. For the CDR3, the DNA is TGTGCCAGCAGCGTTCAGGGGACAAGGGGAAAGGAGCAGTTCTTC. This translates into CASSVQGTRGKEQFF. The whole variable domain, filled in from reference TRBV9 and TRBJ2-1, reads DSGVTQTPKHLITATGQRVTLRCSPRSGDLSVYWYQQSLDQGLQFLIQYYNGEERAKGNILERFSAQQFPDLHSELNLSSLELGDSALYFCASSVQGTRGKEQFFGPGTRLTVL.

V is TRBV9 and J is TRBJ2-1, with 9 bases lining up with TRBD2. V trimming: 4 bases; J trimming: 4 bases; junction bases outside the gene matches: 9. This CDR3 spans 16 amino acids. CDR1 and CDR2 (germline): SGDLS, YYNGEE. CDR3 amino acids: CASSSAGGLLYNEQFF. The CDR3 nucleotides read TGTGCCAGCAGCTCAGCGGGAGGCCTTCTTTACAATGAGCAGTTCTTC.

This rearrangement joins TRBV6-5 to TRBJ2-2; D remains unclear. Trimming shortened V by 6 bases and J by 0 bases, and 8 bases separated the two germline ends. The CDR3 is made up of 14 amino acids. Per the germline V gene, CDR1 is MNHEY and CDR2 is SVGAGI. The CDR3 DNA sequence: TGTGCCAGCAGGTGGGCCTCGAACACCGGGGAGCTGTTTTTT. Its translation is CASRWASNTGELFF.